The next 32 T cell receptor beta chains were all read from a single sample in a study of blood T cell repertoires in COVID-19. Sequencing used immunoSEQ multiplex PCR; TCRdb keeps in-frame clones, though not all of them. The sample carries approximately 9,700 clones, around 89% recorded once. Material for sequencing was peripheral blood. The receptors were sampled from a human donor in a cohort sampled during active COVID-19.

This clone appeared a few times. The gene calls are TRBV10-3 and TRBJ2-7, with unresolved D. CDR1 ENHRY and CDR2 SYGVKD come from the germline V gene. Trimming left V 3 bases short and J 0 bases short, with 9 bases between. The CDR3 runs 14 residues. DNA for the CDR3: TGTGCCATCAGTGATTCAACGAGCTCCTACGAGCAGTACTTC. This translates into CAISDSTSSYEQYF.

V and J are TRBV4-1 and TRBJ1-3; possibly TRBD1 for D (6 bases). The V and J ends lost 3 bases and 0 bases respectively, with 12 bases between them. This CDR3 is 16 amino acids long. Germline values: CDR1 MGHRA, CDR2 YSYEKL. The CDR3 DNA follows: TGCGCCAGCAGCCAGGAGACAGGCCACTCTGGAAACACCATATATTTT. It yields the protein CASSQETGHSGNTIYF.

The chain couples TRBV28 to TRBJ2-7; D might be TRBD2 (5 bases). Trimming pared 6 bases from V and 2 bases from J, leaving 8 bases between. CDR3 length: 12 residues. Germline CDR1 reads MDHEN; CDR2 reads SYDVKM. The CDR3 coding sequence is TGTGCCAGCAGCCCACTAGCCTACGAGCAGTACTTC. It encodes CASSPLAYEQYF.

The chain links TRBV7-8 to TRBJ1-6, with D possibly matching TRBD1 (6 bases). Germline V gene lookup returns CDR1 SGHVS and CDR2 FQNEAQ. This CDR3 is 16 amino acids long. Trimming removed 0 bases from V and 9 bases from J, with 15 bases in between. CDR3: CASSLANRDLVSPLHF. The CDR3 DNA is TGTGCCAGCAGCTTAGCCAACAGGGATCTGGTTTCACCCCTCCACTTT.

V usage is TRBV11-2 and J usage is TRBJ2-2, with D unclear. Germline loops: CDR1 SGHAT, CDR2 FQNNGV. The CDR3 spans 13 residues. The V and J ends lost 4 bases and 5 bases respectively, with 8 bases between them. CDR3 sequence reads: CASSYITTGELFF. CDR3 sequence (DNA): TGTGCCAGCAGCTACATTACGACCGGGGAGCTGTTTTTT.

V usage is TRBV20-1 and J usage is TRBJ1-3; D is ambiguous. Trimming stripped 3 bases from V and 4 bases from J, with 10 bases between. This CDR3 contains 13 residues. Germline-derived CDR1 and CDR2 are DFQATT and SNEGSKA (reference sequence). CDR3 residues: CSASYARGNTIYF. The CDR3 DNA is TGCAGTGCTAGTTACGCGCGAGGAAACACCATATATTTT.

The V gene is TRBV10-3, the J gene TRBJ2-3, with a possible D match to TRBD1 (6 bases). V was pared by 2 bases and J by 1 base, with 13 bases between. The CDR3 length is 16 residues. Germline lookup yields CDR1 ENHRY and CDR2 SYGVKD. The CDR3 DNA reads TGTGCCATCAGTGAGCCAGGGGAACCTGGCACAGATACGCAGTATTTT. Its protein product is CAISEPGEPGTDTQYF.

This chain connects TRBV14 to TRBJ1-6; possible D gene TRBD1, 6 bases. Looked up from germline, CDR1 is SGHDN and CDR2 is FVKESK. This CDR3 is 17 amino acids long. The V end lost 2 bases, the J end lost 3 bases, and 14 bases lay between the germline ends. Written as DNA, the CDR3 is TGTGCCAGCAGCCAACCCAGGGGACCACTCTATAATTCACCCCTCCACTTT. Protein product: CASSQPRGPLYNSPLHF.

The gene calls are TRBV19 and TRBJ1-3; 8 nucleotides agree with TRBD1. Germline trimming cut 2 bases from V and 1 base from J; bases unmatched to any gene: 10. This CDR3 contains 18 residues. The V gene's germline CDR1 is LNHDA and CDR2 SQIVND (reference sequence). CDR3 in amino acids: CASSINFGTGLSGNTIYF. The CDR3 nucleotides are TGTGCCAGTAGTATAAATTTCGGGACAGGTCTTTCTGGAAACACCATATATTTT.

The chain links TRBV27 to TRBJ2-3, with 10 bases matching TRBD1. V was clipped by 6 bases and J by 0 bases; unmatched bases: 12. This CDR3 contains 18 residues. CDR1 is MNHEY, CDR2 SMNVEV, per germline (reference sequence). The DNA of the CDR3 is TGTGCCAGCAGGTGGACAGGGGGGTCTTTACTTAGCACAGATACGCAGTATTTT. Translation: CASRWTGGSLLSTDTQYF.

V gene TRBV2 combines with J gene TRBJ2-1; D possibly corresponds to TRBD2 (6 bases). The CDR3 has 15 residues. The V and J ends lost 6 bases and 2 bases respectively, with 14 bases between them. Per germline, CDR1 SNHLY and CDR2 FYNNEI. DNA of the CDR3: TGTGCCAGCAGGGGCTTCCGCGGGGCCTACAATGAGCAGTTCTTC. Its translation: CASRGFRGAYNEQFF.

This chain links TRBV12-3 or TRBV12-4 with TRBJ2-5; D uncertain. The CDR3 loop spans 13 amino acids. V lost 6 bases and J 2 bases, leaving 10 bases between the germline ends. DNA for the CDR3: TGTGCCAGCAGACGAAGCCCTCAAGAGACCCAGTACTTC. It translates to CASRRSPQETQYF.

The J gene is TRBJ1-5, the V gene TRBV7-3; 7 bases fit TRBD1. Germline-derived CDR1 and CDR2 are SGHTA and FQGTGA. The CDR3 contains 16 residues. After removal of 5 bases from V and 0 bases from J, the junction contained 7 bases not matched to a gene. The chain's CDR3 is CASSPEDRHSNQPQHF. The CDR3 coding sequence is TGTGCCAGCAGCCCAGAGGACAGGCATAGCAATCAGCCCCAGCATTTT.

V usage is TRBV28 and J usage is TRBJ1-2; D is ambiguous. In germline, CDR1 is MDHEN, CDR2 SYDVKM. V was shortened by 5 bases and J by 5 bases, with 18 bases between the two germline ends. The CDR3 has 15 residues. The CDR3 DNA follows: TGTGCCAGCAGTCCCCCCCCGAGGGTTTCATATGGCTACACCTTC. Translated: CASSPPPRVSYGYTF.

The count of this clone is one. The CDR3 protein is CASSLGGSSLKAFF. The CDR3 bases are TGTGCCAGCAGCCTCGGCGGATCCTCACTGAAAGCTTTCTTT. The gene calls are TRBV6-5 and TRBJ1-1, with no clear D. CDR3 size: 14 residues. Trimming stripped 6 bases from V and 9 bases from J, with 20 bases between. Germline CDR1 MNHEY, CDR2 SVGAGI.

The chain is built from TRBV11-3 and TRBJ2-2, with 9 nucleotides matching TRBD1. CDR1 SGHNT and CDR2 YENEEA come from the germline V gene. This CDR3 has 16 amino acids. J gave up 0 bases and V 5 bases, and 4 bases lay outside the gene matches. The CDR3: CASSDRDRANTGELFF. CDR3 nucleotide sequence: TGTGCCAGCAGCGACCGGGACAGGGCGAACACCGGGGAGCTGTTTTTT.

As to this clone: At one boundary the junction diverges from the germline segment, which might be a read error. The J gene is TRBJ2-4, the V gene TRBV18; TRBD2 agrees at 16 bases. The CDR3 has 18 amino acids. Germline V gives CDR1 KGHSH, CDR2 LQKENI. CDR3 in DNA: TGTGCCAGCTCACCGCACCCGCCCGGGACTAGCGGGGGGGCGGTCCTGGACTTC. Protein sequence: CASSPHPPGTSGGAVLDF. The full variable domain, completed using reference TRBV18 and TRBJ2-4, is NAGVMQNPRHLVRRRGQEARLRCSPMKGHSHVYWYRQLPEEGLKFMVYLQKENIIDESGMPKERFSAEFPKEGPSILRIQQVVRGDSAAYFCASSPHPPGTSGGAVLDFGAGTRLSVL.

The rearrangement uses TRBV7-6 and TRBJ2-1, with TRBD2 matching 10 bases. J was trimmed by 7 bases and V by 5 bases; bases with no gene match: 8. The CDR3 is made up of 15 amino acids. CDR1 is SGHVS, CDR2 FNYEAQ, per germline. The CDR3 reads CASSPRLAGGNEQFF. The CDR3 nucleotides read TGTGCCAGCAGCCCAAGACTAGCGGGCGGGAATGAGCAGTTCTTC.

The J gene is TRBJ2-7, the V gene TRBV14, with TRBD2 as a possible D gene (5 bases). The CDR3 has 11 residues. CDR1 is SGHDN and CDR2 is FVKESK in the germline V gene. Trimming pared 4 bases from V and 4 bases from J, leaving 5 bases between. The CDR3 DNA follows: TGTGCCAGCAGCCCGGGGTACGAGCAGTACTTC. This codes for CASSPGYEQYF.

The chain couples TRBV27 to TRBJ2-1, with 12 bases lining up with TRBD2. The V segment lost 3 bases and the J segment 9 bases; nucleotides outside the gene matches: 6. The CDR3 is made up of 15 amino acids. Looked up from germline, CDR1 is MNHEY and CDR2 is SMNVEV (reference sequence). The CDR3 here is CASSFSSGGASEQFF. DNA of the CDR3: TGTGCCAGCAGTTTTTCTAGCGGGGGGGCCAGTGAGCAGTTCTTC.

The CDR3 DNA reads TGCGCCAGCAGCCAAGTCGAGCCAACAGATACGCAGTATTTT. Translated, it gives CASSQVEPTDTQYF. V usage is TRBV4-1 and J usage is TRBJ2-3; D is unresolved. The V gene's germline CDR1 is MGHRA and CDR2 YSYEKL. Trimming left V 1 base short and J 3 bases short, with 8 bases between. This CDR3 region has 14 residues.

The J gene is TRBJ1-2, the V gene TRBV9, with TRBD1 matching 12 bases. Trimming at V came to 0 bases and at J to 7 bases, leaving 4 bases not matched to a gene. Germline CDR1 SGDLS, CDR2 YYNGEE. This CDR3 contains 15 residues. Written as DNA, the CDR3 is TGTGCCAGCAGCGTAGAGGGACAGGGGGCGTCTGGCTACACCTTC. It translates to CASSVEGQGASGYTF. The whole variable domain, filled in from reference TRBV9 and TRBJ1-2, reads DSGVTQTPKHLITATGQRVTLRCSPRSGDLSVYWYQQSLDQGLQFLIQYYNGEERAKGNILERFSAQQFPDLHSELNLSSLELGDSALYFCASSVEGQGASGYTFGSGTRLTVV.

This clone came up a few times. Distinct nucleotide sequences in the sample also encode this CDR3. The rearrangement links TRBV6-1 to TRBJ2-5; 12 nucleotides match TRBD2. The CDR3 runs 15 residues. Germline values: CDR1 MNHNS, CDR2 SASEGT. V was clipped by 3 bases and J by 2 bases; unmatched bases: 1. DNA of the CDR3: TGTGCCAGCAGTGAGCTAGCGGGGGGGCAAGAGACCCAGTACTTC. This translates into CASSELAGGQETQYF.

The chain employs TRBV19 and TRBJ1-2; tentative D call: TRBD1 (6 bases). The V and J ends lost 3 bases and 7 bases respectively, with 24 bases between them. CDR3 length: 17 amino acids. Germline V gene sequence: CDR1 LNHDA, CDR2 SQIVND (reference sequence). This CDR3 is CASSMENRETASGGYTF. Here the CDR3 DNA reads TGTGCCAGTAGTATGGAAAACAGGGAAACCGCGTCGGGTGGCTACACCTTC.

CDR3 residues: CAWSLTSSEQYF. CDR3 nucleotide sequence: TGTGCCTGGAGTCTTACTAGCTCCGAGCAGTACTTC. The gene calls are TRBV30 and TRBJ2-7; D is perhaps TRBD2 (6 bases). The V gene's germline CDR1 is GTSNPN and CDR2 SVGIG (reference sequence). The CDR3 loop spans 12 amino acids. V lost 2 bases to trimming and J lost 6 bases, with 11 bases between them. The whole variable domain, remainder taken from reference TRBV30 and TRBJ2-7, is SQTIHQWPATLVQPVGSPLSLECTVEGTSNPNLYWYRQAAGRGLQLLFYSVGIGQISSEVPQNLSASRPQDRQFILSSKKLLLSDSGFYLCAWSLTSSEQYFGPGTRLTVT.

The chain uses TRBV5-1 and TRBJ2-1; D is perhaps TRBD1 (6 bases). The CDR3 totals 17 residues. From germline, CDR1 is SGHRS and CDR2 YFSETQ. V shed 1 base and J shed 4 bases, with 18 bases lying between them. CDR3 sequence (DNA): TGCGCCAGCAGCTTGTACCCCCAGGGGAATTCGTACAATGAGCAGTTCTTC. Amino acid sequence: CASSLYPQGNSYNEQFF.

V gene TRBV10-3 combines with J gene TRBJ2-1, with 8 bases matching TRBD1. Per the germline V gene, CDR1 is ENHRY and CDR2 is SYGVKD. The V gene end was trimmed by 6 bases and the J gene end by 0 bases; junction bases not matched to a gene: 4. The CDR3 runs 15 residues. The chain's CDR3 is CAIRETGGSYNEQFF. The CDR3 region has the DNA TGTGCCATCAGGGAAACAGGGGGCTCCTACAATGAGCAGTTCTTC.

V usage is TRBV14 and J usage is TRBJ2-1, with 14 nucleotides matching TRBD2. The V gene end was trimmed by 1 base and the J gene end by 4 bases; junction bases not matched to a gene: 0. This CDR3 is built from 16 residues. Germline V lookup: CDR1 SGHDN, CDR2 FVKESK. CDR3 region: CASSQGTSGGYNEQFF. DNA for the CDR3: TGTGCCAGCAGCCAAGGGACTAGCGGGGGGTACAATGAGCAGTTCTTC.

The chain is built from TRBV28 and TRBJ1-1, with D hard to call. V gave up 2 bases and J gave up 1 base, with 5 bases separating them. The CDR3 spans 13 residues. Looked up from germline, CDR1 is MDHEN and CDR2 is SYDVKM. Here the CDR3 reads CASSLNKNTEAFF. The CDR3 coding sequence is TGTGCCAGCAGTTTAAACAAGAACACTGAAGCTTTCTTT. Using reference TRBV28 and TRBJ1-1 for the parts outside the CDR3, the full variable domain is DVKVTQSSRYLVKRTGEKVFLECVQDMDHENMFWYRQDPGLGLRLIYFSYDVKMKEKGDIPEGYSVSREKKERFSLILESASTNQTSMYLCASSLNKNTEAFFGQGTRLTVV.

In its sample, this clone ranks as large. This rearrangement joins TRBV2 to TRBJ1-4; tentatively, D is TRBD1 (6 bases). The V end was cut by 8 bases, the J end by 2 bases, with 21 bases between. This CDR3 is built from 17 residues. Germline-derived CDR1 and CDR2 are SNHLY and FYNNEI. CDR3 in amino acids: CASLPTGPGGTNEKLFF. The CDR3 region has the DNA TGTGCCAGCCTCCCGACGGGCCCGGGGGGCACTAATGAAAAACTGTTTTTT.

J is TRBJ1-2 and V is TRBV10-3; no firm D call. V was clipped by 0 bases and J by 2 bases, with 10 bases between them. This CDR3 comprises 15 residues. Germline lookup yields CDR1 ENHRY and CDR2 SYGVKD. CDR3 sequence (DNA): TGTGCCATCAGTGAGTCGAGTTCGGAGAACTATGGCTACACCTTC. Translating it yields CAISESSSENYGYTF.

CDR3 sequence reads: CASSPGYTEAFF. For the CDR3, the DNA is TGTGCCAGCAGCCCGGGGTACACTGAAGCTTTCTTT. The chain employs TRBV7-3 and TRBJ1-1; no clear D. Germline V gene data show CDR1 as SGHTA and CDR2 as FQGTGA. CDR3 length equals 12 residues. V shed 5 bases and J shed 3 bases, with 7 bases lying between them.